A selection of T cell receptor beta chains follows, all from one sample in a study of CXCR3-negative and CXCR3-positive naive CD8 T cells. TCRdb processed the 5' RACE reads again and assigns one entry to each CDR3 protein, with no DNA. This table holds 85,000 to 130,000 distinct CDR3 sequences. Sample: naive CXCR3+ CD8+ T cells from blood. All receptors derive from a human donor in good health. Some clones in this sample may be carry-over from other donors' samples. The CDR3 runs from the conserved cysteine through the conserved F or W.

j_call v_call cdr3_aa
TRBJ2-1 TRBV29-1 CSVDAGTGDPNEQFF
TRBJ2-7 TRBV2 CASSEGRGGTYEQYF
TRBJ2-5 TRBV10-1 CASTSGTDYPWVTQYF
TRBJ2-5 TRBV5-1 CASSSLLAGEETQYF
TRBJ2-7 TRBV28 CASSLANSAYEQYF
TRBJ1-2 TRBV6-5 CASSYTVASNYGYTF
TRBJ2-3 TRBV5-1 CASSLENTDTQYF
TRBJ2-5 TRBV30 CAWSAPAGEGETQYF
TRBJ2-7 TRBV6-2/TRBV6-3 CASSYFDGTYEQYF
TRBJ2-1 TRBV6-6 CASSFSGTAYNEQFF
TRBJ1-1 TRBV19 CASMPGHSVNTEAFF
TRBJ2-2 TRBV3-1 CASRLTGHAGELFF
TRBJ1-1 TRBV29-1 CSVDSGGTEAFF
TRBJ2-1 TRBV27 CASSLSSGPSSYNEQFF
TRBJ1-4 TRBV29-1 CSVEDTSQVSTNEKLFF
TRBJ2-6 TRBV21-1 CASSKGATRPGGANVLTF
TRBJ2-7 TRBV6-2/TRBV6-3 CASSYSGLATHIADEQYF
TRBJ2-5 TRBV10-3 CAISGGLAGSQETQYF
TRBJ2-4 TRBV21-1 CASSKEVRLTNIQYF
TRBJ1-4 TRBV5-1 CASSGTTGVDEKLFF
TRBJ1-2 TRBV29-1 CSAILITGTHTF
TRBJ2-1 TRBV21-1 CASRKAGGPDEQFF
TRBJ2-5 TRBV4-1 CASSQDATQETQYF
TRBJ2-1 TRBV12-3/TRBV12-4 CASSLSGTSVTEQFF
TRBJ2-7 TRBV25-1 CASRAGPEQYF
TRBJ2-7 TRBV4-3 CASSQDPAGGYYEQYF
TRBJ2-1 TRBV7-9 CASSVGGLNEQFF
TRBJ2-1 TRBV5-1 CASRSESSYNEQFF
TRBJ2-3 TRBV7-8 CASSFRIRVDGTDTQYF
TRBJ2-3 TRBV11-2 CASSHPKDREYTDTQYF
TRBJ2-7 TRBV10-3 CAATGGDSPSYEQYF
TRBJ1-1 TRBV29-1 CSAQDTENTEAFF
TRBJ2-2 TRBV28 CASATRTNTGELFF
TRBJ1-1 TRBV27 CASRIPGTDTEAFF
TRBJ2-7 TRBV7-9 CASSLRTEISYEQYF
TRBJ2-1 TRBV14 CASSPFLNNEQFF
TRBJ2-7 TRBV12-3/TRBV12-4 CASSLAPAAYEQYF
TRBJ2-1 TRBV27 CASIRGRGWFGEQFF
TRBJ2-6 TRBV7-3 CASRTSGANVLTF
TRBJ2-7 TRBV12-3/TRBV12-4 CASSVVSIEQYF
TRBJ2-5 TRBV29-1 CSANTGTGGETQYF
TRBJ2-7 TRBV28 CASSFLRGDYEQYF
TRBJ2-6 TRBV30 CAWIESGANVLTF
TRBJ2-7 TRBV9 CASSPEPGLHEQYF
TRBJ2-1 TRBV29-1 CSVVLWSYNEQFF
TRBJ1-3 TRBV27 CASSLTVNSGNAIYF
TRBJ2-1 TRBV7-9 CASSAGQGINNEQFF
TRBJ2-1 TRBV5-1 CASSLLGGPYNEQFF
TRBJ2-7 TRBV7-9 CASSQRDSPWEQYF
TRBJ1-1 TRBV4-1 CASSQESQVNTEAFF